This T cell receptor (beta chain) was observed in a study of cytomegalovirus exposure and HLA in healthy donors. The study's findings and limits: The authors reported that TCR beta sequences could predict HLA-A and HLA-B alleles. These predictions were accurate for most subjects in the first cohort. Across donors, presence/absence analyses took sequencing depth to be roughly uniform.

V lost 2 bases to trimming and J lost 0 bases; unmatched junction nucleotides: 4. Per germline, CDR1 MNHNS and CDR2 SASEGT. There are 15 residues in the CDR3. This clone appeared a few times. Its antigen is undetermined. With 60 Vbeta and 13 Jbeta primers, the PCR was carried out. Some clones are missing from TCRdb's copy, which holds only in-frame ones; the method was immunoSEQ multiplex PCR. There are some 220,000 clones in the sample; 70% to 90% occur only once, and approximately 0.24% lies in the top ten. This chain uses TRBV6-1 with TRBJ2-7; TRBD2 matches at 7 bases. This TCR was sampled from a girl aged 2 to 9 in good health and CMV-seronegative. Source material: PBMCs. CDR3 nucleotides: TGTGCCAGCAGTGAACGGGGAGGGGACTCCTACGAGCAGTACTTC. It translates to CASSERGGDSYEQYF.